This TCR beta chain was sequenced for a study of shared T cell receptors in the human thymus. Some clones are missing from TCRdb's copy, which holds only in-frame ones; the method was immunoSEQ multiplex PCR. The repertoire includes 500,000 to 750,000 clones, roughly 90% of them detected once, and around 0.01% sits in the top ten. This clone was found a few times. This CDR3 contains 17 residues. With V trimmed by 0 bases and J by 4 bases, 4 bases remained unmatched. Germline values: CDR1 SGHNT, CDR2 YYREEE (reference sequence). The same specimen was also included in a second study, on human thymus T cells. That report notes: Healthy Finnish infants undergoing corrective surgery for congenital heart defects were the donors. Corrective cardiac surgery supplied the resected thymus tissue. Thymic and blood repertoires seemed to favor certain V and J genes. In unrelated individuals, thymic repertoires overlapped highly, according to related research.

The sequence came from a boy under two years old with a congenital heart defect. The sample taken for sequencing was thymocytes. The V call is TRBV5-4, the J call TRBJ2-6, with 10 bases aligning to TRBD1. CDR3: CASSLGQGASGANVLTF. CDR3 sequence (DNA): TGTGCCAGCAGCTTGGGACAGGGGGCATCGGGGGCCAACGTCCTGACTTTC.